Here is one TCR beta chain with its context. Its cognate antigen is unknown. Per the authors' pipeline: Only a few patient CD8+ clones above 1% matched published virus-specific TCRB sequences. Only in-frame clones appear in the TCRdb table, and some are missing; sequencing was by immunoSEQ multiplex PCR. Clone size and V and J calls were adopted from that table, with D and trimming inferred from the DNA. This sample has roughly 16,000 clones; 80% occur once, and the top ten carry approximately 10%. Positively selected by magnetic beads, CD4+ and CD8+ cells were purity-checked by flow cytometry. This sample was included in a study of somatic mutations in cytotoxic T cells in rheumatoid arthritis. General observations from the study: CD8+ clonality rose with age in rheumatoid arthritis patients, not healthy controls.

The J segment lost 6 bases and the V segment lost 3 bases, leaving 9 bases of the junction unmatched. The length of the CDR3 is 17 residues. Germline CDR1 and CDR2: MDHEN and SYDVKM. The sample consisted of CD8+ T cells sorted from blood. This TCR came from an adult with rheumatoid arthritis. J is TRBJ2-2 and V is TRBV28; 11 nucleotides align to TRBD2. The CDR3 DNA reads as TGTGCCAGCAGTTTTCGGGGAGGGACTAGCGGTTCCGGGGAGCTGTTTTTT. It is translated as CASSFRGGTSGSGELFF.